Detailed here is one TCR beta chain. Its antigen is still unknown. This CDR3 region has 15 residues. Germline values: CDR1 SGHDN, CDR2 FVKESK. This sample was included in a study of blood T cells in healthy people across ages. General study results and limits: Versus aged donors, long-lived donors had higher diversity and more naive CD4+ cells.

A second 7 to 11 cycle PCR used barcoded and J-beta primers. Tagging of each cDNA molecule was performed by a template-switch adaptor with 12 random nucleotides. TCRdb used MiXCR to reprocess the 5' RACE reads, holding one entry per CDR3 protein. The sample holds around 800,000 distinct CDR3 sequences, 46% seen once. The genes are TRBV14 and TRBJ2-7; either TRBD1 or TRBD2 may supply D (6 bases each). The end of the DNA fits TRBJ2-5 better, so the J call may be wrong. The sequencing input was blood. This TCR was recovered from a man older than 75 in good health. In nucleotides, the CDR3 is TGTGCCAGCAGCCAAAGTGGGGGGCCACGGGAGACCCAGTACTTC. Amino acid sequence: CASSQSGGPRETQYF.